This entry lists 20 T cell receptor beta chains sequenced from one sample in a study of regulatory T cells. Findings and caveats of the study: CD3G-deficient patients' regulatory T cells showed reduced Shannon diversity versus autologous conventional CD4+ and control regulatory cells.

The primer mix had 52 TRBV and 13 TRBJ primers. Sequenced by immunoSEQ multiplex PCR; TCRdb stores in-frame clones only, minus some. Counted here are about 2,300 clones, approximately 90% occurring once; the ten biggest clones make up more than 2.5%. The antigens of these receptors remain unknown. Sequenced: CD4+ Tregs sorted from blood. These TCRs come from a child under 18 with CD3G deficiency.

The V gene is TRBV28, the J gene TRBJ1-1; no definite D call. The ends were cut back, 1 base at V and 1 base at J, with 4 bases in the middle. The length of the CDR3 is 13 residues. Germline V gene lookup returns CDR1 MDHEN and CDR2 SYDVKM. CDR3 in amino acids: CASSLSQNTEAFF. The CDR3 nucleotides read TGTGCCAGCAGTTTATCCCAGAACACTGAAGCTTTCTTT.

The chain employs TRBV7-9 and TRBJ1-4; 7 bases agree with TRBD1. After removal of 1 base from V and 4 bases from J, the junction contained 3 bases not matched to a gene. The CDR3 covers 15 residues. In germline, CDR1 is SEHNR, CDR2 FQNEAQ (reference sequence). The CDR3 loop is CASSLGDSRNEKLFF. As DNA, the CDR3 is TGTGCCAGCAGCTTAGGGGACAGCCGTAATGAAAAACTGTTTTTT.

The V call is TRBV5-1, the J call TRBJ2-1, with 7 nucleotides matching TRBD2. CDR1 SGHRS and CDR2 YFSETQ come from the germline V gene. This CDR3 is built from 15 residues. V shed 4 bases and J 2 bases; nucleotides not matched to a gene: 6. The CDR3 here is CASSPQAGTYNEQFF. The CDR3 coding sequence is TGCGCCAGCAGCCCTCAAGCGGGGACCTACAATGAGCAGTTCTTC.

The chain recombines TRBV7-8 with TRBJ2-5; D uncertain. Trimming took 2 bases from V and 4 from J, leaving 2 bases between them. Germline V gives CDR1 SGHVS, CDR2 FQNEAQ. This CDR3 region has 11 residues. The CDR3: CASSLLETQYF. CDR3 nucleotide sequence: TGTGCCAGCAGCTTATTAGAGACCCAGTACTTC.

The J gene is TRBJ2-7, the V gene TRBV28, with D hard to call. From germline, CDR1 is MDHEN and CDR2 SYDVKM. V lost 1 base and J lost 0, with 7 bases in between. The CDR3 is 14 residues long. DNA of the CDR3: TGTGCCAGCAGTTTATATCGCCGCTCCTACGAGCAGTACTTC. Translated, it gives CASSLYRRSYEQYF.

As DNA, the CDR3 is TGTGCCAGCAGCCCCCTTGGTGGTGAGCAGTTCTTC. This gives the protein CASSPLGGEQFF. V and J are TRBV7-9 and TRBJ2-1; the D is unclear. Germline assignment: CDR1 SEHNR and CDR2 FQNEAQ (reference sequence). The CDR3 totals 12 residues. The V gene lost 5 bases and the J gene lost 9 bases, with 11 bases spanning the gap.

The chain links TRBV11-2 to TRBJ2-5; perhaps TRBD2 as D (6 bases). CDR1 is SGHAT, CDR2 FQNNGV, per germline. The CDR3 is 13 residues long. V was cut by 5 bases and J by 3 bases, with 10 bases left in between. The CDR3 bases are TGTGCCAGCAGCCTGGGACTGGAAGAGACCCAGTACTTC. It codes for CASSLGLEETQYF.

This rearrangement joins TRBV6-1 to TRBJ2-6; TRBD1 is a possible D gene (5 bases). There are 14 residues in the CDR3. Germline V gene data show CDR1 as MNHNS and CDR2 as SASEGT. The V end was cut by 5 bases, the J end by 1 base, with 6 bases between. CDR3 coding DNA: TGTGCCAGCAGTCCAGGGTCTGGGGCCAACGTCCTGACTTTC. Its protein product is CASSPGSGANVLTF.

This chain uses TRBV6-1 with TRBJ2-1; TRBD1 or TRBD2 may be the D gene (5 bases each). The CDR3 loop spans 14 amino acids. Trimming cost V 2 bases and J 12 bases, with 17 bases left between them. Germline V gene sequence: CDR1 MNHNS, CDR2 SASEGT. The CDR3 region has the DNA TGTGCCAGCAGTGAATGGAGGACCCCGAGGGGGCAGTTCTTC. The encoded protein is CASSEWRTPRGQFF.

J is TRBJ2-1 and V is TRBV10-3; TRBD2 matches 9 bases. The CDR3 runs to 17 residues. CDR1 ENHRY and CDR2 SYGVKD come from the germline V gene. V lost 3 bases and J lost 4; bases outside the gene matches: 10. The CDR3 DNA reads TGTGCCATCAGTGACCCCGCCGCTAGCGGGACTTACAATGAGCAGTTCTTC. Translated, it gives CAISDPAASGTYNEQFF.

This clone was observed once. This chain joins TRBV11-2 and TRBJ2-1; 9 nucleotides agree with TRBD2. Germline V CDR1 and CDR2: SGHAT, FQNNGV. This CDR3 region has 15 residues. V shed 4 bases and J 7 bases; nucleotides not matched to a gene: 8. CDR3 coding DNA: TGTGCCAGCAGCTCCTTAGCGGGAGCAGGGAATGAGCAGTTCTTC. It is translated as CASSSLAGAGNEQFF.

The rearrangement joins TRBV7-8 to TRBJ1-3; D not certain. The CDR3 is made up of 15 amino acids. Germline V gene data show CDR1 as SGHVS and CDR2 as FQNEAQ. Trimming pared 2 bases from V and 0 bases from J, leaving 8 bases between. The CDR3, as DNA: TGTGCCAGCAGCTTAAAAGGGCACTCTGGAAACACCATATATTTT. Encoded protein: CASSLKGHSGNTIYF.

This clone was detected a few times. This chain's CDR3 is CASSLATSKGSYNEQFF. The DNA of the CDR3 is TGTGCCAGCAGCTTAGCGACTAGCAAGGGCTCCTACAATGAGCAGTTCTTC. The rearrangement joins TRBV7-9 to TRBJ2-1, with 7 bases that match TRBD2. Germline assignment: CDR1 SEHNR and CDR2 FQNEAQ (reference sequence). The V segment lost 0 bases and the J segment 0 bases; nucleotides outside the gene matches: 5. There are 17 residues in the CDR3. The variable domain in full, with the rest retrieved from reference TRBV7-9 and TRBJ2-1, is DTGVSQNPRHKITKRGQNVTFRCDPISEHNRLYWYRQTLGQGPEFLTYFQNEAQLEKSRLLSDRFSAERPKGSFSTLEIQRTEQGDSAMYLCASSLATSKGSYNEQFFGPGTRLTVL.

The chain uses TRBV28 and TRBJ2-7; a weak D match, TRBD2 (6 bases). CDR1 is MDHEN and CDR2 is SYDVKM in the germline V gene. The V end was cut by 4 bases, the J end by 4 bases, with 20 bases between. The CDR3 is 16 residues long. CDR3 residues: CASSSAGLGGLYEQYF. The CDR3 nucleotides are TGTGCCAGCAGTTCTGCCGGGCTAGGAGGGCTATACGAGCAGTACTTC.

The genes are TRBV5-1 and TRBJ2-7; D possibly matches TRBD1 or TRBD2 (5 bases each). The CDR3 has 15 residues. The V gene lost 0 bases and the J gene lost 2 bases, with 12 bases spanning the gap. Germline CDR1 and CDR2: SGHRS and YFSETQ. The CDR3 reads CASSLVGDGTYEQYF. DNA of the CDR3: TGCGCCAGCAGCTTGGTTGGGGACGGTACCTACGAGCAGTACTTC.

J is TRBJ2-7 and V is TRBV7-9, with 10 bases lining up with TRBD2. The V and J ends lost 1 base and 5 bases, in that order; junction bases with no gene match: 8. Germline CDR1 reads SEHNR; CDR2 reads FQNEAQ (reference sequence). The length of the CDR3 is 16 residues. The CDR3 bases are TGTGCCAGCAGCTTAGGACGAGCGGGAGGGCCCGACGAGCAGTACTTC. It translates to CASSLGRAGGPDEQYF.

The V gene is TRBV11-2, the J gene TRBJ2-3; TRBD2 agrees at 8 bases. Unmatched junction bases numbered 7, after V lost 3 bases and J lost 5 bases. Germline CDR1 and CDR2: SGHAT and FQNNGV. The CDR3 has 15 residues. Here the CDR3 reads CASSFGAGAGDTQYF. For the CDR3, the DNA is TGTGCCAGCAGCTTCGGAGCGGGAGCAGGAGATACGCAGTATTTT.

This clone showed up just once. The rearrangement joins TRBV7-9 to TRBJ2-7; D might be TRBD1 (5 bases). Looked up from germline, CDR1 is SEHNR and CDR2 is FQNEAQ (reference sequence). This CDR3 region has 14 residues. Trimming shortened V by 1 base and J by 6 bases, and 13 bases separated the two germline ends. CDR3 residues: CASSLGPGISEQYF. CDR3 in DNA: TGTGCCAGCAGCTTAGGCCCAGGGATCAGCGAGCAGTACTTC. The variable domain in full, completed from reference TRBV7-9 and TRBJ2-7, reads DTGVSQNPRHKITKRGQNVTFRCDPISEHNRLYWYRQTLGQGPEFLTYFQNEAQLEKSRLLSDRFSAERPKGSFSTLEIQRTEQGDSAMYLCASSLGPGISEQYFGPGTRLTVT.

By share, this clone ranks as large. The V gene is TRBV7-9, the J gene TRBJ2-7, with no clear D. V gave up 4 bases and J gave up 2 bases, with 9 bases separating them. The CDR3 runs 13 residues. Germline V lookup: CDR1 SEHNR, CDR2 FQNEAQ (reference sequence). CDR3 region: CASSSSKAYEQYF. CDR3 in DNA: TGTGCCAGCAGCTCCAGTAAGGCCTACGAGCAGTACTTC.

The rearrangement joins TRBV11-3 to TRBJ2-7, with D unresolved. Between the trimmed V and J ends, which lost 5 bases and 6 bases, there was a span of 17 bases. Germline V gene sequence: CDR1 SGHNT, CDR2 YENEEA. The CDR3 contains 14 residues. The CDR3: CASSPRPSPSEQYF. In DNA, the CDR3 is TGTGCCAGCAGCCCAAGGCCCAGTCCAAGCGAGCAGTACTTC.